This passage covers 27 T cell receptor beta chains from one sample sequenced in a study of T cells after yellow fever vaccination. TCRdb reprocessed the 5' RACE reads with MiXCR, giving one entry per CDR3 protein. Among about 360,000 distinct CDR3 sequences listed, approximately 5.7% were seen once. The sequencing here drew on PBMCs, taken 5 days after the yellow fever booster vaccination. Receptor source: a young man who received the YFV17D yellow fever vaccine.

This clonotype was seen ten or more times. J is TRBJ2-7 and V is TRBV6-5; the D gene is possibly TRBD1 (6 bases). Trimming stripped 9 bases from V and 12 bases from J, with 27 bases between. Germline CDR1 is MNHEY and CDR2 is SVGAGI. CDR3 length: 14 amino acids. The DNA of the CDR3 is TGTGCCAGTACCCTTTTTCCGGGACACCCCACCGGGTACTTC. As protein: CASTLFPGHPTGYF.

This clonotype came up many times. This chain uses TRBV13 with TRBJ2-3; 9 bases map to TRBD2. V trimming: 4 bases; J trimming: 4 bases; junction bases outside the gene matches: 9. This CDR3 has 16 amino acids. Germline V lookup: CDR1 PRHDT, CDR2 FYEKMQ (reference sequence). This CDR3 is CASSSRVEREADTQYF. DNA of the CDR3: TGTGCCAGCAGCTCGCGGGTTGAGCGGGAGGCAGATACGCAGTATTTT.

This clonotype appeared a few times. The chain combines TRBV6-5 with TRBJ1-1; D unresolved. The CDR3 has 15 amino acids. CDR1 is MNHEY, CDR2 SVGAGI, per germline. V gave up 4 bases and J gave up 0 bases, with 12 bases separating them. The DNA for the CDR3 is TGTGCCAGCAGTTTCCTCCCCGGGGTGAACACTGAAGCTTTCTTT. It is translated as CASSFLPGVNTEAFF.

In its sample, this clonotype was seen many times. The V call is TRBV10-3, the J call TRBJ2-1; perhaps TRBD2 as D (5 bases). The germline V gene has CDR1 ENHRY and CDR2 SYGVKD. The V and J ends lost 0 bases and 7 bases respectively, with 10 bases between them. The length of the CDR3 is 14 residues. The CDR3 bases are TGTGCCATCAGTGAGTCGGTGAGGGCTAATGAGCAGTTCTTC. Encoded protein: CAISESVRANEQFF.

The V call is TRBV6-5, the J call TRBJ2-7; 9 nucleotides match TRBD1. V dropped 8 bases and J dropped 2; count of bases not matched to a gene: 1. The CDR3 contains 12 residues. Germline V lookup: CDR1 MNHEY, CDR2 SVGAGI. For the CDR3, the DNA is TGTGCCAGCGGACAGGGGCCCTACGAGCAGTACTTC. It encodes CASGQGPYEQYF.

A few counts support this clonotype. This chain connects TRBV9 to TRBJ1-1; 9 positions match TRBD1. With 0 bases clipped from V and 8 bases from J, the junction kept 5 bases outside the gene matches. In germline, CDR1 is SGDLS, CDR2 YYNGEE. The CDR3 extends over 14 amino acids. The CDR3 loop reads CASSVDRGRGEAFF. The CDR3 DNA follows: TGTGCCAGCAGCGTAGACAGGGGGCGCGGGGAAGCTTTCTTT.

This clonotype was found many times. The chain employs TRBV18 and TRBJ2-7, with 11 bases identical to TRBD1. Germline trimming cut 3 bases from V and 2 bases from J; bases unmatched to any gene: 3. This CDR3 spans 15 amino acids. Germline V gene data show CDR1 as KGHSH and CDR2 as LQKENI. The CDR3 sequence: CASSPGTGGTYEQYF. The CDR3, as DNA: TGTGCCAGCTCACCCGGGACAGGGGGAACCTACGAGCAGTACTTC.

This clonotype was counted only a few times. J is TRBJ2-7 and V is TRBV19; D remains ambiguous. V was pared by 5 bases and J by 3 bases, with 11 bases between. Per the germline V gene, CDR1 is LNHDA and CDR2 is SQIVND (reference sequence). CDR3 size: 13 residues. CDR3: CASSRLGYYEQYF. CDR3 coding DNA: TGTGCCAGTAGTCGGTTGGGTTACTACGAGCAGTACTTC.

The sample holds a few counts of this clonotype. The chain couples TRBV4-2 to TRBJ1-1; tentatively, D is TRBD1 (5 bases). From germline, CDR1 is LGHNA and CDR2 YNFKEQ. Trimming took off 0 bases at V and 1 base at J, with 15 bases between the two ends. The CDR3 runs to 17 residues. CDR3 region: CASSQDFKGKRNTEAFF. In nucleotides, the CDR3 is TGTGCCAGCAGCCAAGATTTCAAGGGGAAGAGGAACACTGAAGCTTTCTTT.

With respect to this clonotype: A much larger clone is a single base away; this may be a read error. The rearrangement links TRBV12-3 or TRBV12-4 to TRBJ2-7, with 8 bases that match TRBD2. There are 14 residues in the CDR3. CDR3 nucleotides: TGTGCCAGCAGTTTACAAGCGGGAGCCTACGAGCGGTACTTC. Encoded protein: CASSLQAGAYERYF.

This clonotype has at least ten counts. The chain recombines TRBV20-1 with TRBJ1-6; no reliable D call. Germline CDR1 DFQATT, CDR2 SNEGSKA (reference sequence). Trimming took off 4 bases at V and 0 bases at J, with 10 bases between the two ends. This CDR3 has 15 amino acids. CDR3 DNA: TGCAGTGCTAAGGGCGTTCGCTCCTATAATTCACCCCTCCACTTT. Its protein product is CSAKGVRSYNSPLHF.

Written as DNA, the CDR3 is TGTGCCAGCAGCTTGGGGGCGGGGATGCTCACAGATACGCAGTATTTT. Protein sequence: CASSLGAGMLTDTQYF. The chain recombines TRBV5-4 with TRBJ2-3, with D possibly TRBD2 on 6 matching bases. V was shortened by 0 bases and J by 2 bases, with 13 bases between the two germline ends. Germline CDR1 SGHNT, CDR2 YYREEE (reference sequence). The CDR3 totals 16 residues.

This clonotype has only a few counts. The chain carries TRBV6-2 or TRBV6-3 and TRBJ2-1, with D uncertain. Germline CDR1 MNHEY, CDR2 SVGEGT. The CDR3 has 12 amino acids. V dropped 0 bases and J dropped 9 bases, with 6 bases sitting between them. The DNA of the CDR3 is TGTGCCAGCAGTTACTCGCCGGGTGAGCAGTTCTTC. It encodes CASSYSPGEQFF.

The table lists this clonotype with a few counts. J is TRBJ1-1 and V is TRBV6-1; tentative D call: TRBD1 (6 bases). Trimming took 8 bases from V and 1 from J, leaving 11 bases between them. This CDR3 has 13 residues. Germline CDR1 and CDR2: MNHNS and SASEGT. CDR3 in amino acids: CASGQMWNTEAFF. CDR3 coding DNA: TGTGCCAGCGGACAGATGTGGAACACTGAAGCTTTCTTT.

Only a few counts were recorded for this clonotype. This chain connects TRBV5-1 to TRBJ2-2; possibly TRBD1 for D (6 bases). Per germline, CDR1 SGHRS and CDR2 YFSETQ. The CDR3 consists of 13 residues. V was clipped by 3 bases and J by 6 bases, with 9 bases between them. The CDR3 DNA follows: TGCGCCAGCAGCTCGACAGGTCCCGGGGAGCTGTTTTTT. The encoded protein is CASSSTGPGELFF.

The rearrangement joins TRBV6-2 or TRBV6-3 to TRBJ2-1; 9 positions match TRBD2. The ends lost 2 bases at V and 5 bases at J; junction bases unmatched: 19. The CDR3 sequence is 20 residues long. Germline V gene data show CDR1 as MNHEY and CDR2 as SVGEGT. Written as DNA, the CDR3 is TGTGCCAGCAGTTACCGGCTAGCGGGGAATCGGGCCTCTCGGAACAATGAGCAGTTCTTC. It translates to CASSYRLAGNRASRNNEQFF.

The chain combines TRBV29-1 with TRBJ2-1; 11 nucleotides agree with TRBD2. The CDR3 has 12 amino acids. After removal of 6 bases from V and 8 bases from J, the junction contained 3 bases not matched to a gene. Germline assignment: CDR1 SQVTM and CDR2 ANQGSEA. CDR3 residues: CSVASGRHEQFF. The CDR3 DNA follows: TGCAGCGTAGCTAGCGGGAGGCATGAGCAGTTCTTC.

This clonotype turned up a few times. This sequence joins TRBV7-2 and TRBJ2-2; perhaps TRBD1 as D (5 bases). The CDR3 is 16 residues long. Deletions cut 2 bases from V and 2 bases from J, with 12 bases between. Germline CDR1 reads SGHTA; CDR2 reads FQGNSA. CDR3 region: CASSLNGRENTGELFF. The CDR3 DNA reads as TGTGCCAGCAGCTTAAATGGCAGGGAAAACACCGGGGAGCTGTTTTTT.

In this sample, this clonotype turned up a few times. The chain has TRBV6-1 and TRBJ2-2, with 13 bases fitting TRBD2. Germline V CDR1 and CDR2: MNHNS, SASEGT. V trimming: 6 bases; J trimming: 6 bases; junction bases outside the gene matches: 7. This CDR3 has 16 residues. In DNA form, the CDR3 reads TGTGCCAGCAGCCGGACTAGCGGGAGCTCCTCCGGGGAGCTGTTTTTT. Residues: CASSRTSGSSSGELFF.

The chain combines TRBV20-1 with TRBJ2-7; D gene ambiguous. This CDR3 spans 15 amino acids. Trimming cost V 6 bases and J 0 bases, with 18 bases left between them. Germline V gene data show CDR1 as DFQATT and CDR2 as SNEGSKA (reference sequence). The CDR3 DNA follows: TGCAGTGCCCCCCCGCCCGCGCGAGTCTCCTACGAGCAGTACTTC. It codes for CSAPPPARVSYEQYF.

In this sample, this clonotype turned up a few times. This chain uses TRBV5-1 with TRBJ2-1; TRBD2 agrees at 9 bases. Germline CDR1 is SGHRS and CDR2 is YFSETQ. The CDR3 totals 15 residues. The V and J ends lost 3 bases and 9 bases, in that order; junction bases with no gene match: 10. The CDR3 sequence: CASSYTIAGEPEQFF. CDR3 nucleotides: TGCGCCAGCAGCTACACTATAGCGGGAGAGCCTGAGCAGTTCTTC.

The sample holds a few counts of this clonotype. The rearrangement joins TRBV3-1 to TRBJ2-3, with a possible D match to TRBD2 (6 bases). Germline CDR1 and CDR2: LGHDT and YNNKEL (reference sequence). The V end was cut by 5 bases, the J end by 2 bases, with 11 bases between. The CDR3 loop spans 14 amino acids. CDR3 sequence reads: CASSAGLATDTQYF. The CDR3 DNA reads as TGTGCCAGCAGCGCGGGGCTAGCCACAGATACGCAGTATTTT.

This clonotype was picked up one time. V usage is TRBV20-1 and J usage is TRBJ2-7, with TRBD1 matching 8 bases. Germline V gene lookup returns CDR1 DFQATT and CDR2 SNEGSKA (reference sequence). The CDR3 totals 13 residues. Germline trimming cut 6 bases from V and 2 bases from J; bases unmatched to any gene: 6. This CDR3 reads CSATPDRAYEQYF. In DNA, the CDR3 is TGCAGTGCAACCCCGGACAGGGCCTACGAGCAGTACTTC.

This clonotype has at least ten counts. The chain employs TRBV5-1 and TRBJ1-6; D gene ambiguous. The CDR3 is 14 amino acids. Germline V gives CDR1 SGHRS, CDR2 YFSETQ. The V gene lost 4 bases and the J gene lost 3 bases, with 8 bases spanning the gap. The CDR3 coding sequence is TGCGCCAGCAGCCGGACGGACTATAATTCACCCCTCCACTTT. Protein sequence: CASSRTDYNSPLHF.

There are many counts of this clonotype. The rearrangement uses TRBV10-3 and TRBJ2-7; TRBD1 matches 9 bases. The CDR3 totals 13 residues. After removal of 8 bases from V and 3 bases from J, the junction contained 5 bases not matched to a gene. CDR1 is ENHRY and CDR2 is SYGVKD in the germline V gene. The CDR3 protein is CAIGPTGGYEQYF. The DNA for the CDR3 is TGTGCCATCGGCCCGACAGGGGGCTACGAGCAGTACTTC.

The genes are TRBV5-1 and TRBJ2-5, with TRBD1 as a possible D gene (5 bases). Per the germline V gene, CDR1 is SGHRS and CDR2 is YFSETQ. Trimming cost V 0 bases and J 3 bases, with 9 bases left between them. The CDR3 is made up of 14 amino acids. The chain's CDR3 is CASSLGDSKETQYF. In nucleotides, the CDR3 is TGCGCCAGCAGCTTGGGAGACAGTAAAGAGACCCAGTACTTC. The full variable domain, with the rest looked up from reference TRBV5-1 and TRBJ2-5, is KAGVTQTPRYLIKTRGQQVTLSCSPISGHRSVSWYQQTPGQGLQFLFEYFSETQRNKGNFPGRFSGRQFSNSRSEMNVSTLELGDSALYLCASSLGDSKETQYFGPGTRLLVL.

The sample holds many counts of this clonotype. V usage is TRBV7-2 and J usage is TRBJ2-7, with TRBD1 as a possible D gene (5 bases). This CDR3 is built from 13 residues. The V end lost 1 base, the J end lost 6 bases, and 10 bases lay between the germline ends. The germline gives CDR1 SGHTA, CDR2 FQGNSA. In DNA form, the CDR3 reads TGTGCCAGCAGCTTAGGTCTTCAGGGCGAGCAGTACTTC. Translation: CASSLGLQGEQYF.